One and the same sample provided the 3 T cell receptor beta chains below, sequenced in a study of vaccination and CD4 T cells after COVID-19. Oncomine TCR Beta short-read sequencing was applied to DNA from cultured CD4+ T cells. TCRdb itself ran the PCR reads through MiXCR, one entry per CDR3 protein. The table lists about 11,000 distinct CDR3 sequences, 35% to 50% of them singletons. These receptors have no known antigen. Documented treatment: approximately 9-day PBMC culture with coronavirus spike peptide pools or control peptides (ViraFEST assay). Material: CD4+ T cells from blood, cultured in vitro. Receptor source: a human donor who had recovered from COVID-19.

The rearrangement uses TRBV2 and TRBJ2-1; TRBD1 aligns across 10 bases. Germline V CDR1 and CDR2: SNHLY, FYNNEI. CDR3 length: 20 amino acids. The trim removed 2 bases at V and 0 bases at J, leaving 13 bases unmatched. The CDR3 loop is CASSELTGGWLLGSYNEQFF. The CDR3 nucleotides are TGTGCCAGCAGTGAACTGACAGGGGGCTGGTTACTAGGCTCCTACAATGAGCAGTTCTTC.

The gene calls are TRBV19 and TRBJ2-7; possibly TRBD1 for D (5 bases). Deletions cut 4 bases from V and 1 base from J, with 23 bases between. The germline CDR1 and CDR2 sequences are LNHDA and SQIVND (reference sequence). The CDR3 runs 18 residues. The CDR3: CASSNPRRRVDRSYEQYF. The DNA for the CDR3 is TGTGCCAGTAGTAATCCCAGACGCAGGGTTGACCGGTCCTACGAGCAGTACTTC. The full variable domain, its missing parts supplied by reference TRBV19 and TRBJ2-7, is DGGITQSPKYLFRKEGQNVTLSCEQNLNHDAMYWYRQDPGQGLRLIYYSQIVNDFQKGDIAEGYSVSREKKESFPLTVTSAQKNPTAFYLCASSNPRRRVDRSYEQYFGPGTRLTVT.

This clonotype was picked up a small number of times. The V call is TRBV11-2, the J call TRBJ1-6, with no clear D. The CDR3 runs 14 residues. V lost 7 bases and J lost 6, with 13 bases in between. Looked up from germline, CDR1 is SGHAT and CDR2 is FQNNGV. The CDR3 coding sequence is TGTGCCAGCACCCTCGTGGTCGCTAATTCACCCCTCCACTTT. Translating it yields CASTLVVANSPLHF.